This is a list of T cell receptor beta chains from one sample in a study of T cells in localized non-small cell lung cancer. Here immunoSEQ multiplex PCR was the method, and the copy in TCRdb shows in-frame clones only, minus some. The sample lists about 20,000 clones, about 87% occurring once. The source material was PBMCs, sampled before any cancer treatment. These receptors all stem from a man aged 35-75 years with stage II squamous cell lung carcinoma. Each CDR3 is given with its conserved first and last residue. D genes are given only for firm matches. Expanded clones are given a class, and other clones once, few, many or no size at all.

j_gene	v_gene	abundance	d_gene	CDR3nt	CDR3aa
TRBJ2-7	TRBV13	NA	NA	TGTGCCAGCAGCCAAAGGGGGACGGAGCAGTACTTC	CASSQRGTEQYF
TRBJ2-5	TRBV5-5	NA	NA	TGTGCCAGCAGCCTTAACTTTCTCGGGGAGACCCAGTACTTC	CASSLNFLGETQYF
TRBJ1-1	TRBV6-5	NA	NA	TGTGCCAGCAGTCTTACAGGGAACACTGAAGCTTTCTTT	CASSLTGNTEAFF
TRBJ1-5	TRBV7-6	NA	NA	TGTGCCAGCAGCTTAGCAGGGGCAAATCAGCCCCAGCATTTT	CASSLAGANQPQHF
TRBJ1-1	TRBV7-9	NA	NA	TGTGCCAGCAGCTTAGCAGGACAGAACACTGAAGCTTTCTTT	CASSLAGQNTEAFF
TRBJ2-3	TRBV19	NA	NA	TGTGCCAGTAGTACTACAGGAGCAGATACGCAGTATTTT	CASSTTGADTQYF
TRBJ1-6	TRBV7-9	NA	NA	TGTGCCAGCAGCTTAGGGGAACGCTCACCCCTCCACTTT	CASSLGERSPLHF
TRBJ1-5	TRBV19	NA	NA	TGTGCCAGTAGTAATAGCCAACAGGGTACGGATCAGCCCCAGCATTTT	CASSNSQQGTDQPQHF
TRBJ1-4	TRBV9	NA	NA	TGTGCCAGCAGCCTTGGGGGGAATGAAAAACTGTTTTTT	CASSLGGNEKLFF
TRBJ1-2	TRBV5-1	NA	TRBD1	TGCGCCAGCAGCTTGGCGGGGACAGGGGGAGGCTACACCTTC	CASSLAGTGGGYTF
TRBJ1-1	TRBV30	few	NA	TGTGCCTGGAGTGTTGTGGCGGAGAACACTGAAGCTTTCTTT	CAWSVVAENTEAFF
TRBJ1-1	TRBV23-1	NA	NA	TGCGCCAGCGTAACAGGGTGGGCGAACACTGAAGCTTTCTTT	CASVTGWANTEAFF
TRBJ2-1	TRBV19	NA	TRBD2	TGTGCCAGTAGTAATCTACTAGCGGGAGATGAGCAGTTCTTC	CASSNLLAGDEQFF
TRBJ1-1	TRBV5-6	NA	TRBD1	TGTGCCAGCAGCCAATGGGGGACAGGGGATGGGAACACTGAAGCTTTCTTT	CASSQWGTGDGNTEAFF
TRBJ1-1	TRBV30	NA	NA	TGTGCCTGGAAAAGCTATAGTTTATGGAACAGTGAAGCTTTCTTT	CAWKSYSLWNSEAFF
TRBJ2-3	TRBV30	NA	TRBD1	TGTGCCTCCGGACAGGGAAGGGATACGCAGTATTTT	CASGQGRDTQYF
TRBJ2-5	TRBV9	once	TRBD2	TGTGCCAGCAGCGTAACTAGCGGGAGGAGGGAGACCCAGTACTTC	CASSVTSGRRETQYF
TRBJ2-3	TRBV12-5	NA	TRBD2	TGTGCTAGTGGTTCGACTAGCGGGAGGAGAGATACGCAGTATTTT	CASGSTSGRRDTQYF
TRBJ2-7	TRBV10-3	NA	NA	TGTGCCATCAGCTCTAACAGGGCCCCTATCTACGAGCAGTACTTC	CAISSNRAPIYEQYF
TRBJ2-1	TRBV5-1	once	TRBD2	TGCGCCAGCAGCTTGGACTGGGCGCGGGAGTTCGATGAGCAGTTCTTC	CASSLDWAREFDEQFF
TRBJ1-6	TRBV30	NA	NA	TGTGCCTGGGCGACCGGTAGGATGAGCTCCTATAATTCACCCCTCCACTTT	CAWATGRMSSYNSPLHF
TRBJ2-7	TRBV5-1	NA	TRBD2	TGCGCCAGCAGTCCGGGACTAGCGACCCATCTCTCCTACGAGCAGTACTTC	CASSPGLATHLSYEQYF
TRBJ2-1	TRBV30	once	NA	TGTGCCTGGAGTGTAGGGGGGGGGCTCGATGAGCAGTTCTTC	CAWSVGGGLDEQFF
TRBJ2-7	TRBV9	few	NA	TGTGCCAGCAGCGAAGACAGCGGGTACGAGCAGTACTTC	CASSEDSGYEQYF
TRBJ2-1	TRBV9	NA	NA	TGTGCCAGCAGCGTGGGACAAGAGATCTACAATGAGCAGTTCTTC	CASSVGQEIYNEQFF
TRBJ2-7	TRBV5-1	NA	NA	TGTGCCAGCAGCGGGCCGGGACCGCCAGCCTACGAGCAGTACTTC	CASSGPGPPAYEQYF
TRBJ2-5	TRBV12-2	NA	NA	TGTGCAAGTCGCTCGCGCCGGGGGGGCAAGAGAGAGCAAGAGACCCAGTACTTC	CASRSRRGGKREQETQYF